The source of this TCR beta chain is a study of siplizumab effects on memory and regulatory T cells. This CDR3 has 14 residues. Germline V CDR1 and CDR2: SGHAT, FQNNGV. Deletions cut 4 bases from V and 4 bases from J, with 11 bases between. Clones were read by immunoSEQ multiplex PCR, and TCRdb kept only the in-frame ones, dropping some. The sample includes approximately 91,000 clones, more than 85% seen only once; the top ten take roughly 18%. Sequencing input: CD8+ T cells sorted from blood. This receptor was obtained from a human donor in good health. The chain joins TRBV11-2 to TRBJ1-5; a weak D match, TRBD1 (6 bases). The CDR3 is CASSSGHLNQPQHF. CDR3 nucleotide sequence: TGTGCCAGCAGCTCGGGACATCTGAATCAGCCCCAGCATTTT.